This T cell receptor (beta chain) derives from a study of cytomegalovirus exposure and HLA in healthy donors. The PCR ran on 60 Vbeta and 13 Jbeta primers. Sequencing was performed with immunoSEQ multiplex PCR; in TCRdb, only in-frame clones are kept and a portion is missing. The repertoire holds 55,000 to 75,000 clones, with about two thirds as singletons. The CDR3 is 16 amino acids. Germline CDR1 SGHNT, CDR2 YENEEA. The ends were cut back, 3 bases at V and 3 bases at J, with 18 bases in the middle. The sample was PBMCs. The V call is TRBV11-3, the J call TRBJ2-7; D is perhaps TRBD2 (5 bases). This receptor was obtained from a man aged 35-49 years in good health and CMV-seropositive. The CDR3 nucleotides are TGTGCCAGCAGCTTCGGCCCGGGGAAGATGGACTACGAGCAGTACTTC. This codes for CASSFGPGKMDYEQYF.